These 32 T cell receptor beta chains were all obtained from the same sample, sequenced in a study of blood T cell repertoires in COVID-19. The method was immunoSEQ multiplex PCR; TCRdb's version includes in-frame clones alone and lacks a portion of them. The sample contains over 30,000 clones, roughly four fifths of which appear only once. The sample comprised peripheral blood. Receptor source: a man aged 80 or over with active or convalescent COVID-19.

The chain uses TRBV13 and TRBJ2-5; weak D call: TRBD2 (5 bases). The CDR3 consists of 14 residues. Germline-derived CDR1 and CDR2 are PRHDT and FYEKMQ (reference sequence). V dropped 10 bases and J dropped 4 bases, with 19 bases sitting between them. Here the CDR3 reads CATSTRPDGETQYF. The CDR3 nucleotides read TGTGCCACTAGCACCCGACCGGACGGAGAGACCCAGTACTTC.

The V call is TRBV5-1, the J call TRBJ2-4; TRBD1 matches at 7 bases. Germline assignment: CDR1 SGHRS and CDR2 YFSETQ. The CDR3 extends over 17 amino acids. Unmatched junction bases numbered 10, after V lost 4 bases and J lost 0 bases. CDR3 loop: CASSLSTGLLAKNIQYF. Written as DNA, the CDR3 is TGCGCCAGCAGCCTCTCGACAGGGCTCCTAGCCAAAAACATTCAGTACTTC.

In the case of this clone: One end of the junction is discordant with germline, which a read error may explain. The chain links TRBV30 to TRBJ2-7; 12 positions match TRBD2. The germline V gene encodes CDR1 GTSNPN and CDR2 SVGIG (reference sequence). The CDR3 contains 18 residues. CDR3 coding DNA: TGTGCCTGGAGACGGGGCTGGACTAGCGGGACCGCCACCTACAAGCAGTACTTC. It translates to CAWRRGWTSGTATYKQYF.

The chain couples TRBV5-1 to TRBJ1-1; tentatively, D is TRBD1 (5 bases). Germline CDR1 and CDR2: SGHRS and YFSETQ. The length of the CDR3 is 19 residues. The ends were cut back, 2 bases at V and 0 bases at J, with 23 bases in the middle. The CDR3, as DNA: TGCGCCAGCAGCTTAGGGCAGGGTAAAGGGAGGATAATGAACACTGAAGCTTTCTTT. It translates to CASSLGQGKGRIMNTEAFF.

V is TRBV7-2 and J is TRBJ2-5, with 12 bases aligning to TRBD2. Trimming at V came to 7 bases and at J to 0 bases, leaving 15 bases not matched to a gene. Germline CDR1 is SGHTA and CDR2 is FQGNSA. The length of the CDR3 is 19 residues. In DNA, the CDR3 is TGTGCCAGCACCTCGCCTGGGACAGGGACTAGCGGGTACCAAGAGACCCAGTACTTC. Translation gives CASTSPGTGTSGYQETQYF.

This clone has at least ten counts. This chain uses TRBV24-1 with TRBJ2-1; 7 bases match TRBD1. This CDR3 region has 15 residues. Germline assignment: CDR1 KGHDR and CDR2 SFDVKD. V trimming: 5 bases; J trimming: 0 bases; junction bases outside the gene matches: 3. The CDR3 DNA sequence: TGTGCCACCAGTGCGGGACAGAGCTCCTACAATGAGCAGTTCTTC. Protein sequence: CATSAGQSSYNEQFF.

Only one count was recorded for this clone. The rearrangement links TRBV4-3 to TRBJ1-2, with D unresolved. The CDR3 contains 15 residues. Germline V gene lookup returns CDR1 LGHNA and CDR2 YSLEER. Trimming stripped 1 base from V and 0 bases from J, with 9 bases between. CDR3 bases: TGCGCCAGCAGCCAAGTAGGACTGACTAACTATGGCTACACCTTC. This gives the protein CASSQVGLTNYGYTF.

V gene TRBV24-1 combines with J gene TRBJ2-3, with 9 nucleotides matching TRBD2. Per the germline V gene, CDR1 is KGHDR and CDR2 is SFDVKD. The J segment lost 6 bases and the V segment lost 8 bases, leaving 5 bases of the junction unmatched. The CDR3 runs to 13 residues. The CDR3 here is CATTAGGQDTQYF. CDR3 coding DNA: TGTGCCACCACAGCGGGAGGTCAGGATACGCAGTATTTT.

The chain is built from TRBV24-1 and TRBJ1-1; possibly TRBD1 for D (5 bases). This CDR3 is 13 amino acids long. CDR1 and CDR2 (germline): KGHDR, SFDVKD. Trimming left V 10 bases short and J 7 bases short, with 18 bases between. The CDR3 DNA follows: TGTGCCACTCAGGGCTCGGGAGGAGTTGAAGCTTTCTTT. Its protein is CATQGSGGVEAFF.

The chain combines TRBV7-2 with TRBJ2-3; TRBD2 matches 10 bases. The germline gives CDR1 SGHTA, CDR2 FQGNSA. CDR3 length: 15 amino acids. V lost 4 bases to trimming and J lost 3 bases; unmatched junction nucleotides: 4. For the CDR3, the DNA is TGTGCCAGCAGCTCATCTAGCGGGAGAACAGATACGCAGTATTTT. Translation gives CASSSSSGRTDTQYF.

About this clone: Within the sample, other DNA sequences also encode this same CDR3. The chain employs TRBV7-2 and TRBJ2-1; 9 bases match TRBD2. The length of the CDR3 is 15 residues. J gave up 4 bases and V 2 bases, and 3 bases lay outside the gene matches. Per germline, CDR1 SGHTA and CDR2 FQGNSA. CDR3 nucleotides: TGTGCCAGCAGCTTATTAGCGGGAGAATACAATGAGCAGTTCTTC. Residues: CASSLLAGEYNEQFF.

V usage is TRBV15 and J usage is TRBJ2-4, with D tentatively TRBD1 (5 bases). The germline CDR1 and CDR2 sequences are LNHNV and YYDKDF (reference sequence). V was pared by 4 bases and J by 2 bases, with 9 bases between. The CDR3 sequence is 14 residues long. The DNA of the CDR3 is TGTGCCACCAGCACCAGGGAAACCAAAAACATTCAGTACTTC. Translated: CATSTRETKNIQYF.

This rearrangement joins TRBV29-1 to TRBJ2-3; TRBD1 is a possible D gene (5 bases). CDR1 and CDR2 (germline): SQVTM, ANQGSEA. V lost 4 bases to trimming and J lost 2 bases, with 16 bases between them. The CDR3 has 15 amino acids. The DNA for the CDR3 is TGCAGCGTTGCTATGGCTCAGGGATACACAGATACGCAGTATTTT. This sequence encodes CSVAMAQGYTDTQYF.

V and J are TRBV29-1 and TRBJ2-1; 8 bases fit TRBD2. This CDR3 is 14 amino acids long. Germline V CDR1 and CDR2: SQVTM, ANQGSEA. The V segment lost 6 bases and the J segment 7 bases; nucleotides outside the gene matches: 11. In DNA form, the CDR3 reads TGCAGCGTCGATGGACTAGCAACGGGGAATGAGCAGTTCTTC. This gives the protein CSVDGLATGNEQFF.

This clone came up a few times. The V gene is TRBV11-2, the J gene TRBJ2-1, with D perhaps TRBD1 (6 bases). The V and J ends lost 4 bases and 3 bases respectively, with 7 bases between them. Germline values: CDR1 SGHAT, CDR2 FQNNGV. CDR3 length equals 13 residues. The CDR3 sequence is CASSSTGYNEQFF. The CDR3 region has the DNA TGTGCCAGCAGCTCGACAGGCTACAATGAGCAGTTCTTC.

The rearrangement joins TRBV19 to TRBJ1-1; D call uncertain. The CDR3 consists of 15 residues. Trimming took 5 bases from V and 1 from J, leaving 14 bases between them. Germline V gene data show CDR1 as LNHDA and CDR2 as SQIVND (reference sequence). Here the CDR3 DNA reads TGTGCCAGTAGTTTCGGAGGTTGGAGGAACACTGAAGCTTTCTTT. Its translation: CASSFGGWRNTEAFF.

V gene TRBV5-4 combines with J gene TRBJ2-3; 8 bases match TRBD2. V lost 1 base, J lost 0 bases, and 1 base stayed unmatched. The V gene's germline CDR1 is SGHNT and CDR2 YYREEE (reference sequence). The CDR3 loop spans 15 amino acids. The CDR3 loop reads CASSLPSGSTDTQYF. CDR3 nucleotides: TGTGCCAGCAGCTTGCCTAGCGGGAGCACAGATACGCAGTATTTT.

The chain links TRBV7-9 to TRBJ2-3, with TRBD2 identical over 15 bases. The V gene's germline CDR1 is SEHNR and CDR2 FQNEAQ (reference sequence). V dropped 5 bases and J dropped 2; count of bases not matched to a gene: 8. This CDR3 contains 18 residues. This chain's CDR3 is CASSLWTSGREYTDTQYF. In nucleotides, the CDR3 is TGTGCCAGCAGCCTCTGGACTAGCGGGAGGGAGTACACAGATACGCAGTATTTT. Full variable domain (outside the CDR3, taken from reference TRBV7-9 and TRBJ2-3): DTGVSQNPRHKITKRGQNVTFRCDPISEHNRLYWYRQTLGQGPEFLTYFQNEAQLEKSRLLSDRFSAERPKGSFSTLEIQRTEQGDSAMYLCASSLWTSGREYTDTQYFGPGTRLTVL.

The chain carries TRBV10-1 and TRBJ2-1; TRBD2 might be the D (5 bases). Germline CDR1 reads WNHNN; CDR2 reads SYGVQD (reference sequence). Trimming pared 6 bases from V and 0 bases from J, leaving 15 bases between. This CDR3 has 16 amino acids. In nucleotides, the CDR3 is TGCGCCAGCAGGCCCGGACTCAAAAGCTCCTACAATGAGCAGTTCTTC. Residues: CASRPGLKSSYNEQFF.

The chain recombines TRBV11-3 with TRBJ2-1, with 14 bases identical to TRBD2. Germline lookup yields CDR1 SGHNT and CDR2 YENEEA. The CDR3 runs 17 residues. V lost 5 bases and J lost 7; bases outside the gene matches: 10. CDR3 loop: CASSPRGGLAGVNEQFF. In DNA form, the CDR3 reads TGTGCCAGCAGCCCTCGGGGGGGACTAGCGGGAGTGAATGAGCAGTTCTTC.

The chain employs TRBV28 and TRBJ2-5, with D tentatively TRBD2 (6 bases). Germline V gene sequence: CDR1 MDHEN, CDR2 SYDVKM. The CDR3 is made up of 17 amino acids. V was cut by 4 bases and J by 3 bases, with 21 bases left in between. The CDR3 DNA reads as TGTGCCAGCAGTTCCCCCACGACGTTCGGAGGGGAAGAGACCCAGTACTTC. As protein: CASSSPTTFGGEETQYF.

V and J are TRBV6-5 and TRBJ2-3, with 11 bases identical to TRBD2. Germline values: CDR1 MNHEY, CDR2 SVGAGI. The CDR3 length is 14 residues. Trimming cost V 4 bases and J 5 bases; bases outside gene matches: 2. CDR3 in DNA: TGTGCCAGCAGTTTTGGGACTAGCGGAGATACGCAGTATTTT. It encodes CASSFGTSGDTQYF.

The genes are TRBV4-1 and TRBJ2-7; the D is unclear. The CDR3 has 13 residues. The germline gives CDR1 MGHRA, CDR2 YSYEKL. The germline V and J ends were trimmed by 1 base and 4 bases, with 8 bases remaining between them. This chain's CDR3 is CASSQVGPYEQYF. The CDR3 DNA sequence: TGCGCCAGCAGCCAAGTTGGGCCTTACGAGCAGTACTTC.

The CDR3 here is CASSPGLAGEFYNEQFF. The CDR3 DNA reads as TGTGCCAGCAGCCCCGGACTAGCGGGAGAATTCTACAATGAGCAGTTCTTC. V and J are TRBV13 and TRBJ2-1, with 13 bases identical to TRBD2. The CDR3 is made up of 17 amino acids. CDR1 PRHDT and CDR2 FYEKMQ come from the germline V gene (reference sequence). J gave up 3 bases and V 5 bases, and 7 bases lay outside the gene matches.

V usage is TRBV24-1 and J usage is TRBJ2-1; 11 bases match TRBD2. Losses at the gene ends were 4 bases for V and 7 bases for J; bases not matched to a gene: 5. This CDR3 is built from 15 residues. Germline V gene data show CDR1 as KGHDR and CDR2 as SFDVKD. The CDR3 DNA sequence: TGTGCCACCAGTGACCCTAGCGGGAGGCTTAATGAGCAGTTCTTC. Translation gives CATSDPSGRLNEQFF.

This clone occurred a few times. The chain combines TRBV19 with TRBJ2-3; TRBD2 matches 11 bases. Germline-derived CDR1 and CDR2 are LNHDA and SQIVND (reference sequence). The junction had 10 bases not matched to a gene; V was cut back by 5 bases and J by 6 bases. The CDR3 contains 16 residues. CDR3 protein: CASSALAGGLIDTQYF. The DNA of the CDR3 is TGTGCCAGTAGTGCTCTAGCGGGAGGTCTAATCGATACGCAGTATTTT.

The CDR3 DNA follows: TGTGCCAGCAGCTTAGCCAGCGCGGGCCATGAGCAGTTCTTC. Amino acids: CASSLASAGHEQFF. This chain connects TRBV7-6 to TRBJ2-1, with a possible D match to TRBD2 (5 bases). From germline, CDR1 is SGHVS and CDR2 FNYEAQ. Between the trimmed V and J ends, which lost 0 bases and 8 bases, there was a span of 11 bases. The CDR3 sequence is 14 residues long. The variable domain in full, completed from reference TRBV7-6 and TRBJ2-1, reads GAGVSQSPRYKVTKRGQDVALRCDPISGHVSLYWYRQALGQGPEFLTYFNYEAQQDKSGLPNDRFSAERPEGSISTLTIQRTEQRDSAMYRCASSLASAGHEQFFGPGTRLTVL.

This clone was detected a few times. V and J are TRBV4-1 and TRBJ2-7, with 7 positions matching TRBD2. This CDR3 contains 19 residues. Germline CDR1 reads MGHRA; CDR2 reads YSYEKL. With V trimmed by 1 base and J by 0 bases, 15 bases remained unmatched. CDR3 DNA sequence: TGCGCCAGCAGCCAAGCAGCGGGGCCGTTAGCTCGAAGCTCCTACGAGCAGTACTTC. Translated: CASSQAAGPLARSSYEQYF.

The chain combines TRBV18 with TRBJ2-7, with 13 bases that match TRBD2. The CDR3 runs to 18 residues. Trimming removed 2 bases from V and 0 bases from J; junction bases left unmatched: 7. The germline gives CDR1 KGHSH, CDR2 LQKENI. The DNA of the CDR3 is TGTGCCAGCTCACCAGGGACTAGCGGGGTGACGAGCTCCTACGAGCAGTACTTC. Translation gives CASSPGTSGVTSSYEQYF.

The genes are TRBV7-3 and TRBJ2-3, with 9 nucleotides matching TRBD2. Germline V gives CDR1 SGHTA, CDR2 FQGTGA. The CDR3 extends over 17 amino acids. V trimming: 0 bases; J trimming: 5 bases; junction bases outside the gene matches: 9. The CDR3 is CASSLTGTSKGGDTQYF. CDR3 in DNA: TGTGCCAGCAGCTTAACCGGGACTAGCAAGGGTGGAGATACGCAGTATTTT.

Only a few counts were recorded for this clone. The chain combines TRBV4-2 with TRBJ2-3; 7 bases align to TRBD2. The CDR3 is 16 amino acids. With V trimmed by 4 bases and J by 3 bases, 10 bases remained unmatched. Germline loops: CDR1 LGHNA, CDR2 YNFKEQ. In DNA, the CDR3 is TGTGCCAGCAGCCGTTCCGGGACTATAGTTACAGATACGCAGTATTTT. This sequence encodes CASSRSGTIVTDTQYF.

Judged by abundance, this clone is large. The chain joins TRBV7-8 to TRBJ2-5, with 9 positions matching TRBD2. This CDR3 region has 17 residues. Germline CDR1 and CDR2: SGHVS and FQNEAQ. V trimming: 4 bases; J trimming: 5 bases; junction bases outside the gene matches: 14. This CDR3 reads CASSYPTSGGEVETQYF. CDR3 nucleotides: TGTGCCAGCAGCTACCCGACTAGCGGAGGTGAAGTGGAGACCCAGTACTTC.